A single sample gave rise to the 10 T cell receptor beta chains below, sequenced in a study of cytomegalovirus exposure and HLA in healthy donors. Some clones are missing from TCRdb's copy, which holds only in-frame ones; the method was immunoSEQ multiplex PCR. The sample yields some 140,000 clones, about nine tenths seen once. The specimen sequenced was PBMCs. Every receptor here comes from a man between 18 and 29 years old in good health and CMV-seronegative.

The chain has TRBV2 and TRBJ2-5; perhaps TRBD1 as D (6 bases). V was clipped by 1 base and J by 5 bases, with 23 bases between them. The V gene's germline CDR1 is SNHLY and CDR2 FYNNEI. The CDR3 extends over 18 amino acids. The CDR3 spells CASSEDAGRGWRGETQYF. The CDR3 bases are TGTGCCAGCAGTGAAGACGCGGGCAGGGGATGGCGTGGGGAGACCCAGTACTTC.

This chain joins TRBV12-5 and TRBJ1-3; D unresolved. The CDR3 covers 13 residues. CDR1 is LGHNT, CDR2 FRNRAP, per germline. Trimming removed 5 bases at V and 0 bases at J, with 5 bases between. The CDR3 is CASGQNSGNTIYF. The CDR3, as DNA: TGTGCTAGTGGTCAAAACTCTGGAAACACCATATATTTT.

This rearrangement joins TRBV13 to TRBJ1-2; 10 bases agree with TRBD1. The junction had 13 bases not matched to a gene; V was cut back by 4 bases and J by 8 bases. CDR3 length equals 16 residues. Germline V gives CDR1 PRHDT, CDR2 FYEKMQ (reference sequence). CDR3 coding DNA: TGTGCCAGCAGCTCGATTTCCGGGACAGGGGTGAGAGGCTACACCTTC. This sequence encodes CASSSISGTGVRGYTF.

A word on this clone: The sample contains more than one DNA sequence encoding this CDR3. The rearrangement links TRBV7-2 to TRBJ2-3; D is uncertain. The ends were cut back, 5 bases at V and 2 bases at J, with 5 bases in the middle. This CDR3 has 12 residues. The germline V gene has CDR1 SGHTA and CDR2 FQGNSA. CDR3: CASSPYTDTQYF. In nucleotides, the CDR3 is TGTGCCAGCAGCCCTTACACAGATACGCAGTATTTT.

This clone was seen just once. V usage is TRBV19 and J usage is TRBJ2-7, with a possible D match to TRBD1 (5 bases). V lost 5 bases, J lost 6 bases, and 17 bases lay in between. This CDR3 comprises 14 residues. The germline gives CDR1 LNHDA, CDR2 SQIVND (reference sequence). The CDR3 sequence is CASSVLGAGFEQYF. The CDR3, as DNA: TGTGCCAGTAGTGTGCTAGGGGCAGGGTTCGAGCAGTACTTC. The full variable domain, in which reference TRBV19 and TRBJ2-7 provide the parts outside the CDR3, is DGGITQSPKYLFRKEGQNVTLSCEQNLNHDAMYWYRQDPGQGLRLIYYSQIVNDFQKGDIAEGYSVSREKKESFPLTVTSAQKNPTAFYLCASSVLGAGFEQYFGPGTRLTVT.

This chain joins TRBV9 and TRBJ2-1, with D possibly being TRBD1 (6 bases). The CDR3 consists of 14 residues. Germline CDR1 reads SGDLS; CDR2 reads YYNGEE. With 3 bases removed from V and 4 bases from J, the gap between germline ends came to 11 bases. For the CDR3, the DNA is TGTGCCAGCAGCGGGGGGACAAGATACAATGAGCAGTTCTTC. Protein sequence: CASSGGTRYNEQFF.

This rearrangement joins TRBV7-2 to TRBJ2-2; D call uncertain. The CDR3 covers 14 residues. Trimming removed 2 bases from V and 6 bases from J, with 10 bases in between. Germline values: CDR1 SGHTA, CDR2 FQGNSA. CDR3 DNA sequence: TGTGCCAGCAGCTTACCTATCTGGTCCGGGGAGCTGTTTTTT. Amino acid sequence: CASSLPIWSGELFF.

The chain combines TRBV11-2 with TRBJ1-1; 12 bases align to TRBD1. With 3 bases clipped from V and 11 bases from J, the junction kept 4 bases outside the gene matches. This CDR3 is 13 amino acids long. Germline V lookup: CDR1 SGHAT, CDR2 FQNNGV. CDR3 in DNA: TGTGCCAGCAGCTTGGGACAGGGGGCCTGGGCTTTCTTT. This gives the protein CASSLGQGAWAFF.

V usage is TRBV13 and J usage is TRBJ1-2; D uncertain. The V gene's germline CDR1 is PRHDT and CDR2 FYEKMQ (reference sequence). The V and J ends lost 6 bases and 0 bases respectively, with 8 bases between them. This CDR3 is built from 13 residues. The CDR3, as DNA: TGTGCCAGCAGTTACAATGCTAACTATGGCTACACCTTC. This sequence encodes CASSYNANYGYTF. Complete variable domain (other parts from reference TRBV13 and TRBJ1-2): AAGVIQSPRHLIKEKRETATLKCYPIPRHDTVYWYQQGPGQDPQFLISFYEKMQSDKGSIPDRFSAQQFSDYHSELNMSSLELGDSALYFCASSYNANYGYTFGSGTRLTVV.

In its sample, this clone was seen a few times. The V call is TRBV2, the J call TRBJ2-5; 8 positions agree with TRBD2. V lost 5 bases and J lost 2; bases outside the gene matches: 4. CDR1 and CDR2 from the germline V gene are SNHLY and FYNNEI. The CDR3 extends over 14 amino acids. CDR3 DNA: TGTGCCAGCAGTAGGCGGGAGGAGCAAGAGACCCAGTACTTC. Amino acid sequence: CASSRREEQETQYF. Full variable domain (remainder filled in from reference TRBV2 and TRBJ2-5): EPEVTQTPSHQVTQMGQEVILRCVPISNHLYFYWYRQILGQKVEFLVSFYNNEISEKSEIFDDQFSVERPDGSNFTLKIRSTKLEDSAMYFCASSRREEQETQYFGPGTRLLVL.